The TCR beta chain described here comes from a study of T-cell reconstitution after alpha-beta-depleted transplantation in children. This clonotype was recorded a few times. Unique molecular identifiers were used in preparing the TCRbeta library. Via MiXCR, TCRdb re-called the PCR reads, giving one row per CDR3 protein. The table includes 700,000 to 950,000 distinct CDR3 sequences, roughly 16% detected once. This CDR3 has 18 residues. Looked up from germline, CDR1 is SGDLS and CDR2 is YYNGEE. Trimming took 0 bases from V and 5 from J; bases not matched to a gene: 15. This sequence originates from a male patient between 5 and 17 years old who had a stem cell transplant for acute lymphoblastic leukemia, so the T cells may come from the graft donor. Sequenced here: PBMCs, mostly from graft donor cells, sampled 360 days after TCRalphabeta/CD19-depleted stem cell transplant. The chain is built from TRBV9 and TRBJ2-5; TRBD2 agrees at 8 bases. CDR3 loop: CASSVGGLVAGGWETQYF. The DNA for the CDR3 is TGTGCCAGCAGCGTAGGAGGACTAGTGGCGGGAGGTTGGGAGACCCAGTACTTC.